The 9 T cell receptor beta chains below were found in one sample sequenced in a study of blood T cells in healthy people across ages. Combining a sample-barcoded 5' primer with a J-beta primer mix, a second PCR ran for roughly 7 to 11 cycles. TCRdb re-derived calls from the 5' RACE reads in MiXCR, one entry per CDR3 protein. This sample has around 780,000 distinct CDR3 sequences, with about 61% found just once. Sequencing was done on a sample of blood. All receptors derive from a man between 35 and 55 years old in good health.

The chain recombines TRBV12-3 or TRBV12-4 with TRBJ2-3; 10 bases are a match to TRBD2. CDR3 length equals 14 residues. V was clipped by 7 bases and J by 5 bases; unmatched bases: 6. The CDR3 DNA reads TGTGCCAGCACCCTGAGACTAGCGGGAGATACGCAGTATTTT. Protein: CASTLRLAGDTQYF.

The CDR3 sequence is CASSLGSSGFSGANVLTF. The CDR3, as DNA: TGCGCCAGCAGTCTGGGCTCTAGCGGTTTCTCTGGGGCCAACGTCCTGACTTTC. The rearrangement uses TRBV5-1 and TRBJ2-6; TRBD2 matches at 7 bases. V was pared by 5 bases and J by 0 bases, with 11 bases of the junction left unmatched. This CDR3 spans 18 amino acids. Germline CDR1 reads SGHRS; CDR2 reads YFSETQ.

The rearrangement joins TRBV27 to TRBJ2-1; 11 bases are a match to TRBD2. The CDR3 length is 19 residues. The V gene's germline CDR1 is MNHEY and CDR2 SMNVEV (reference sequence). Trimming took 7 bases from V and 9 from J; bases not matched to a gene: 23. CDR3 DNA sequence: TGTGCCAGCAAAGGGGAGGGACGGCCGACTAGCGGGAACTATAGTGAGCAGTTCTTC. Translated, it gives CASKGEGRPTSGNYSEQFF.

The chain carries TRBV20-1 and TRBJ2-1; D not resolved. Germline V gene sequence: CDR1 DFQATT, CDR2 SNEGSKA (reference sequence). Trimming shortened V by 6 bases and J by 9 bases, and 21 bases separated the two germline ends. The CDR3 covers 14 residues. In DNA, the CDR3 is TGCAGTGCAGCTACGACAAACGGATTGGGTGAGCAGTTCTTC. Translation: CSAATTNGLGEQFF.

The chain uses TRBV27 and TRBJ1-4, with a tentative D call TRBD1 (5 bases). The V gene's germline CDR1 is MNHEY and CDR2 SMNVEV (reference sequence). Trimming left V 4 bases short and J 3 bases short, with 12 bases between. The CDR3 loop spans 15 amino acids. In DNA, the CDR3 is TGTGCCAGCAGTTCCAGCCAGGGTGCTAATGAAAAACTGTTTTTT. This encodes CASSSSQGANEKLFF.

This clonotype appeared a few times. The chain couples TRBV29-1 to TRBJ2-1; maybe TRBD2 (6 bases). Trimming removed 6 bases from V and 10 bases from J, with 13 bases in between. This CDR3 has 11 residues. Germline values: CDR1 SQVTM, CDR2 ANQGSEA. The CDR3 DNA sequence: TGCAGCGTAACGGGACTGGGGGAGCAGTTCTTC. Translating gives CSVTGLGEQFF.

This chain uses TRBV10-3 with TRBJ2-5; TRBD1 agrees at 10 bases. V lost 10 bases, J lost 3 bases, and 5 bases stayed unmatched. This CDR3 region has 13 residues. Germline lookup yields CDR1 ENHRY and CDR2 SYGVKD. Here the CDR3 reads CASTGTGEETQYF. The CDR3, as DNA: TGTGCCAGCACCGGGACAGGGGAAGAGACCCAGTACTTC.

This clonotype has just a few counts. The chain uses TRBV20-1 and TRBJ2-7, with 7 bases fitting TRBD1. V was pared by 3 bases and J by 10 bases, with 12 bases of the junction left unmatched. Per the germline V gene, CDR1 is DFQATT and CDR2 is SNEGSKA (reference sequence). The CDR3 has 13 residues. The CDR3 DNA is TGCAGTGCTAGCAGGACAGGAGTATACCTTCAGTACTTC. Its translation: CSASRTGVYLQYF.

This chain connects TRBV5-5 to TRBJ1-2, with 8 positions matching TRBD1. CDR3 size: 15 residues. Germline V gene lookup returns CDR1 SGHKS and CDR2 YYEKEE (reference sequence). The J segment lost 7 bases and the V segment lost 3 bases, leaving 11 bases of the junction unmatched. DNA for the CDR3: TGTGCCAGCAGCTCCTACTCGCCAGGGGGCTCTGGCTACACCTTC. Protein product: CASSSYSPGGSGYTF. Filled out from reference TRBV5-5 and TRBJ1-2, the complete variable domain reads DAGVTQSPTHLIKTRGQQVTLRCSPISGHKSVSWYQQVLGQGPQFIFQYYEKEERGRGNFPDRFSARQFPNYSSELNVNALLLGDSALYLCASSSYSPGGSGYTFGSGTRLTVV.